The 31 T cell receptor beta chains reported below all come from one sample, sequenced in a study of shared clonotypes between healthy human individuals. Measured with immunoSEQ multiplex PCR; TCRdb has only the in-frame clones, and not every one. The sample lists nearly 1 million clones; roughly 72% were seen once. Source material: memory CD4+ T cells sorted from blood. Subset here: CD45RA-negative fraction. These receptors all come from a young man in good health.

This chain connects TRBV23-1 to TRBJ1-2, with TRBD1 as a possible D gene (5 bases). TRBV23-1 has ORF status, its function being uncertain. Trimming stripped 1 base from V and 3 bases from J, with 24 bases between. The CDR3 is 19 amino acids. The CDR3: CASSQYPNKDWGPDYGYTF. Here the CDR3 DNA reads TGCGCCAGCAGTCAATACCCTAACAAGGATTGGGGACCAGACTATGGCTACACCTTC.

The chain is built from TRBV21-1 and TRBJ2-7; the table's D call of TRBD1 was not tested on the DNA. TRBV21-1 corresponds to a pseudogene. The CDR3 totals 11 residues. CDR3: CASRGTGEQYF. The DNA for the CDR3 is TGTGCCAGCCGCGGGACAGGGGAGCAGTACTTC.

The genes are TRBV14 and TRBJ2-7; the D is unclear. Per the germline V gene, CDR1 is SGHDN and CDR2 is FVKESK. This CDR3 has 17 residues. The V gene lost 1 base and the J gene lost 2 bases, with 18 bases spanning the gap. CDR3 nucleotides: TGTGCCAGCAGCCAAGCCCGGCCCGGCAGGTCGCCCTACGAGCAGTACTTC. Residues: CASSQARPGRSPYEQYF.

This sequence joins TRBV5-1 and TRBJ2-5, with D possibly matching TRBD2 (5 bases). TRBJ2-7 explains the end of the DNA better; the J call may be wrong. The germline V gene encodes CDR1 SGHRS and CDR2 YFSETQ. This CDR3 has 14 residues. CDR3: CASSPSEGPYEQYF. CDR3 sequence (DNA): TGCGCCAGCAGCCCCTCCGAGGGCCCCTACGAGCAGTACTTC.

In this sample, this clone turned up once. The chain links TRBV6-9 to TRBJ1-5; tentative D call: TRBD1 (6 bases). V was cut by 8 bases and J by 0 bases, with 20 bases left in between. The germline gives CDR1 MNHGY, CDR2 SVAAGI. The CDR3 totals 17 residues. The CDR3 sequence: CASRGGALPYSNQPQHF. DNA of the CDR3: TGTGCCAGCCGTGGGGGGGCCTTGCCTTATAGCAATCAGCCCCAGCATTTT.

This clone occurred a few times. This rearrangement joins TRBV6-5 to TRBJ2-1; D is unresolved. Germline-derived CDR1 and CDR2 are MNHEY and SVGAGI. CDR3 length: 13 amino acids. Trimming cost V 7 bases and J 9 bases, with 16 bases left between them. The CDR3 DNA is TGTGCCAGCACCGAGGATCCTCGGAGTGAGCAGTTCTTC. This sequence encodes CASTEDPRSEQFF.

This chain links TRBV7-2 with TRBJ1-5; no clear D. The length of the CDR3 is 13 residues. V was clipped by 2 bases and J by 6 bases, with 8 bases between them. From germline, CDR1 is SGHTA and CDR2 FQGNSA. In DNA form, the CDR3 reads TGTGCCAGCAGCTTAAGGTCCGGTCAGCCCCAGCATTTT. This sequence encodes CASSLRSGQPQHF.

V and J are TRBV6-6 and TRBJ2-3; tentative D call: TRBD2 (7 bases). CDR3 size: 16 residues. V gave up 0 bases and J gave up 4 bases, with 14 bases separating them. Germline CDR1 reads MNHNY; CDR2 reads SVGAGI (reference sequence). CDR3 in amino acids: CASSYSTGLGADTQYF. DNA for the CDR3: TGTGCCAGCAGTTACTCGACAGGACTAGGGGCAGATACGCAGTATTTT.

Worth noting for this clone: This same CDR3 is encoded by further DNA sequences in the sample. The CDR3 coding sequence is TGCGCCAGCAGCCTGGTGGCAGGGGGCGGAGAGACCCAGTACTTC. Amino acid sequence: CASSLVAGGGETQYF. This chain joins TRBV5-1 and TRBJ2-5; TRBD1 aligns across 8 bases. The CDR3 is made up of 15 amino acids. The V and J ends lost 4 bases and 4 bases, in that order; junction bases with no gene match: 9. CDR1 is SGHRS, CDR2 YFSETQ, per germline. The full variable domain, with the rest looked up from reference TRBV5-1 and TRBJ2-5, is KAGVTQTPRYLIKTRGQQVTLSCSPISGHRSVSWYQQTPGQGLQFLFEYFSETQRNKGNFPGRFSGRQFSNSRSEMNVSTLELGDSALYLCASSLVAGGGETQYFGPGTRLLVL.

The CDR3 here is CASSLGRQGQQPQHF. CDR3 in DNA: TGTGCCAGCAGCTTAGGGCGGCAGGGACAACAGCCCCAGCATTTT. The genes are TRBV7-9 and TRBJ1-5; D possibly corresponds to TRBD1 (6 bases). Germline-derived CDR1 and CDR2 are SEHNR and FQNEAQ (reference sequence). This CDR3 region has 15 residues. Trimming removed 1 base at V and 7 bases at J, with 14 bases between.

J is TRBJ1-6 and V is TRBV5-5; TRBD1 matches 8 bases. CDR3 length: 15 residues. The J segment lost 5 bases and the V segment lost 3 bases, leaving 4 bases of the junction unmatched. Germline V lookup: CDR1 SGHKS, CDR2 YYEKEE (reference sequence). This CDR3 is CASSSQGADNSPLHF. In DNA form, the CDR3 reads TGTGCCAGCAGCTCTCAGGGGGCCGATAATTCACCCCTCCACTTT.

The chain employs TRBV2 and TRBJ2-3; D might be TRBD1 or TRBD2, each matching 7 bases. V dropped 10 bases and J dropped 2 bases, with 19 bases sitting between them. Germline CDR1 SNHLY, CDR2 FYNNEI. This CDR3 has 15 amino acids. CDR3 sequence (DNA): TGTGCCACCCACCCAGGGGGGGGTCCCACAGATACGCAGTATTTT. Protein product: CATHPGGGPTDTQYF.

This chain links TRBV19 with TRBJ1-5, with a weak D call TRBD1 (5 bases). Germline CDR1 and CDR2: LNHDA and SQIVND (reference sequence). The V and J ends lost 10 bases and 1 base respectively, with 14 bases between them. This CDR3 comprises 14 residues. The CDR3 reads CATQDMPSNQPQHF. The CDR3 DNA is TGTGCCACACAGGACATGCCCAGCAATCAGCCCCAGCATTTT.

This chain uses TRBV19 with TRBJ2-5; 7 nucleotides align to TRBD2. The CDR3 covers 15 residues. Germline V gene data show CDR1 as LNHDA and CDR2 as SQIVND (reference sequence). With V trimmed by 7 bases and J by 5 bases, 13 bases remained unmatched. The CDR3 loop reads CASTKRRGSDETQYF. The CDR3 bases are TGTGCCAGTACCAAAAGGCGGGGGTCGGATGAGACCCAGTACTTC.

The gene calls are TRBV2 and TRBJ1-6; the match to TRBD1 covers 8 bases. The germline V gene has CDR1 SNHLY and CDR2 FYNNEI. Trimming at V came to 7 bases and at J to 7 bases, leaving 9 bases not matched to a gene. The CDR3 length is 15 residues. This CDR3 reads CASKGQGPTNSPLHF. For the CDR3, the DNA is TGTGCCAGCAAAGGACAGGGTCCCACGAATTCACCCCTCCACTTT.

A few counts support this clone. This chain links TRBV10-2 with TRBJ2-5, with TRBD1 matching over 7 bases. The CDR3 contains 13 residues. Trimming removed 7 bases from V and 11 bases from J; junction bases left unmatched: 13. Germline CDR1 WSHSY, CDR2 SAAADI. The CDR3 DNA is TGCGCCAGCAACCCAGGGACAGCTCATGTTCAGTACTTC. As protein: CASNPGTAHVQYF.

The gene calls are TRBV7-6 and TRBJ1-3; D not certain. The germline V gene has CDR1 SGHVS and CDR2 FNYEAQ. The length of the CDR3 is 14 residues. V was trimmed by 2 bases and J by 4 bases, leaving 9 bases between them. CDR3 DNA sequence: TGTGCCAGCAGCTTAACCCAGCACGGAAACACCATATATTTT. It specifies CASSLTQHGNTIYF.

The J gene is TRBJ2-1, the V gene TRBV27; D is ambiguous. The length of the CDR3 is 13 residues. The germline CDR1 and CDR2 sequences are MNHEY and SMNVEV (reference sequence). V was shortened by 2 bases and J by 2 bases, with 4 bases between the two germline ends. CDR3 region: CASSLNPYNEQFF. CDR3 nucleotides: TGTGCCAGCAGTTTAAATCCCTACAATGAGCAGTTCTTC.

CDR3 region: CASSPRAGPWNIQYF. For the CDR3, the DNA is TGTGCCAGCAGCCCCCGGGCGGGCCCTTGGAACATTCAGTACTTC. V and J are TRBV5-6 and TRBJ2-4; D is possibly TRBD2 (5 bases). Germline CDR1 reads SGHDT; CDR2 reads YYEEEE. This CDR3 has 15 residues. Trimming removed 4 bases at V and 7 bases at J, with 18 bases between.

The chain carries TRBV5-6 and TRBJ2-5, with D uncertain. There are 13 residues in the CDR3. CDR1 is SGHDT and CDR2 is YYEEEE in the germline V gene. Trimming left V 0 bases short and J 4 bases short, with 7 bases between. This CDR3 is CASSLAVSETQYF. CDR3 in DNA: TGTGCCAGCAGCTTGGCGGTATCAGAGACCCAGTACTTC.

Worth noting for this clone: The sample contains more than one DNA sequence encoding this CDR3. The gene calls are TRBV5-1 and TRBJ2-1; no reliable D call. The CDR3 covers 15 residues. V was cut by 0 bases and J by 0 bases, with 7 bases left in between. Germline values: CDR1 SGHRS, CDR2 YFSETQ. DNA of the CDR3: TGCGCCAGCAGCTTGGGCTGGAGCTCCTACAATGAGCAGTTCTTC. As protein: CASSLGWSSYNEQFF.

In DNA, the CDR3 is TGCGCCAGCAGTGAGTCAAGGAGCACTGAAGCTTTCTTT. Residues: CASSESRSTEAFF. This chain links TRBV10-1 with TRBJ1-1; D is uncertain. The V gene's germline CDR1 is WNHNN and CDR2 SYGVQD (reference sequence). Trimming pared 0 bases from V and 4 bases from J, leaving 6 bases between. The CDR3 loop spans 13 amino acids.

The chain combines TRBV5-4 with TRBJ2-7; 9 nucleotides agree with TRBD1. From germline, CDR1 is SGHNT and CDR2 YYREEE (reference sequence). The V segment lost 4 bases and the J segment 5 bases; nucleotides outside the gene matches: 10. This CDR3 is 15 amino acids long. The CDR3 nucleotides read TGTGCCAGCAGCCCGGTACCGACAGGGGGGAACGAGCAGTACTTC. Its protein product is CASSPVPTGGNEQYF. Full variable domain (missing parts from reference TRBV5-4 and TRBJ2-7): ETGVTQSPTHLIKTRGQQVTLRCSSQSGHNTVSWYQQALGQGPQFIFQYYREEENGRGNFPPRFSGLQFPNYSSELNVNALELDDSALYLCASSPVPTGGNEQYFGPGTRLTVT.

J is TRBJ1-1 and V is TRBV7-8; 7 bases map to TRBD1. Germline V gives CDR1 SGHVS, CDR2 FQNEAQ. J lost 5 bases, V lost 2 bases, and 8 bases had no gene match. The CDR3 is 15 residues long. CDR3 sequence: CASSLTDRVLTEAFF. The CDR3 DNA follows: TGTGCCAGCAGCTTAACTGACAGGGTATTGACTGAAGCTTTCTTT.

The J gene is TRBJ2-1, the V gene TRBV27, with D maybe TRBD2 (6 bases). V lost 3 bases to trimming and J lost 5 bases, with 17 bases between them. CDR3 size: 16 residues. Germline CDR1 is MNHEY and CDR2 is SMNVEV (reference sequence). The DNA of the CDR3 is TGTGCCAGCAGTTTGAGGTCCCTAGCGCAAAACAATGAGCAGTTCTTC. Translating gives CASSLRSLAQNNEQFF.

This rearrangement joins TRBV7-2 to TRBJ2-7; possible D gene TRBD2, 6 bases. Germline CDR1 SGHTA, CDR2 FQGNSA. The V and J ends lost 5 bases and 2 bases respectively, with 19 bases between them. The CDR3 loop spans 16 amino acids. CDR3 DNA: TGTGCCAGCAGCCCAGGAATGGGACTGGGGACCTACGAGCAGTACTTC. Amino acid sequence: CASSPGMGLGTYEQYF.

The chain is built from TRBV5-4 and TRBJ2-1; tentative D call: TRBD2 (5 bases). CDR1 SGHNT and CDR2 YYREEE come from the germline V gene (reference sequence). V lost 5 bases, J lost 3 bases, and 9 bases lay in between. There are 13 residues in the CDR3. As DNA, the CDR3 is TGTGCCAGCAGGGGCCGGGACTACAATGAGCAGTTCTTC. Protein sequence: CASRGRDYNEQFF.

This sequence joins TRBV6-6 and TRBJ2-7; D is unresolved. Germline V CDR1 and CDR2: MNHNY, SVGAGI (reference sequence). Deletions cut 2 bases from V and 2 bases from J, with 4 bases between. The CDR3 loop spans 12 amino acids. The DNA of the CDR3 is TGTGCCAGCAGTTACAAGACCTACGAGCAGTACTTC. It codes for CASSYKTYEQYF.

The chain uses TRBV18 and TRBJ1-6; D may be TRBD1 (5 bases). The CDR3 runs to 16 residues. Per the germline V gene, CDR1 is KGHSH and CDR2 is LQKENI. Trimming removed 2 bases at V and 6 bases at J, with 14 bases between. The CDR3 here is CASSPSTGFINSPLHF. CDR3 bases: TGTGCCAGCTCACCAAGTACAGGCTTCATTAATTCACCCCTCCACTTT.

This chain joins TRBV28 and TRBJ1-5, with D unresolved. CDR1 and CDR2 from the germline V gene are MDHEN and SYDVKM. V was shortened by 5 bases and J by 5 bases, with 10 bases between the two germline ends. This CDR3 has 13 amino acids. As DNA, the CDR3 is TGTGCCAGCAGTCCCGGGAGGGATCAGCCCCAGCATTTT. It translates to CASSPGRDQPQHF. Together with reference TRBV28 and TRBJ1-5, the CDR3 gives the full variable domain: DVKVTQSSRYLVKRTGEKVFLECVQDMDHENMFWYRQDPGLGLRLIYFSYDVKMKEKGDIPEGYSVSREKKERFSLILESASTNQTSMYLCASSPGRDQPQHFGDGTRLSIL.

J is TRBJ1-1 and V is TRBV9; D ambiguous. The CDR3 covers 14 residues. The germline V and J ends were trimmed by 4 bases and 5 bases, with 15 bases remaining between them. CDR1 is SGDLS and CDR2 is YYNGEE in the germline V gene. CDR3 amino acids: CASSPSRLRTEAFF. The CDR3 DNA reads TGTGCCAGCAGCCCGAGTCGACTAAGGACTGAAGCTTTCTTT.